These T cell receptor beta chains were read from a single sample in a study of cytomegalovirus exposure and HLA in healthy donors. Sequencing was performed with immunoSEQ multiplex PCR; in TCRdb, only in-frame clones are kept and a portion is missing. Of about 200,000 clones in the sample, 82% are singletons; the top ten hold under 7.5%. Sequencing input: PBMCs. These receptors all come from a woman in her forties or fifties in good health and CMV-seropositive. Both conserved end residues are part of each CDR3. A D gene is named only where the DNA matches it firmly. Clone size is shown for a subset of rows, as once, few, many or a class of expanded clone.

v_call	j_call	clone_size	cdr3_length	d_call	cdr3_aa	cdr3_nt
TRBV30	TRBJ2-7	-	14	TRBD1	CAWNPGQGAEEQYF	TGTGCCTGGAATCCGGGACAGGGGGCCGAAGAGCAGTACTTC
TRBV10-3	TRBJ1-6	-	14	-	CAISEESRASPLHF	TGTGCCATCAGTGAGGAGTCGCGGGCTTCACCCCTCCACTTT
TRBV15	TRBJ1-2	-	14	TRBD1	CATSRRQGFYGYTF	TGTGCCACCAGTAGACGACAGGGGTTCTATGGCTACACCTTC
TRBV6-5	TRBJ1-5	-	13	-	CASKLGEFQPQHF	TGTGCCAGCAAGCTTGGGGAGTTTCAGCCCCAGCATTTT
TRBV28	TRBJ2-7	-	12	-	CASSSGLLEQYF	TGTGCCAGCAGTTCGGGACTGCTTGAGCAGTACTTC
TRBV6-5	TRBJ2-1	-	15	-	CASSHDSLAYNEQFF	TGTGCCAGCAGTCACGACTCCCTAGCCTACAATGAGCAGTTCTTC
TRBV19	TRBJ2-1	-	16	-	CASSIGQAGVYNEQFF	TGTGCCAGTAGTATAGGCCAGGCGGGTGTCTACAATGAGCAGTTCTTC
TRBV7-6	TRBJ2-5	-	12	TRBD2	CASSWREQTQYF	TGTGCCAGCAGCTGGCGGGAGCAGACCCAGTACTTC
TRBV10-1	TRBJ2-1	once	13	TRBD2	CASADGGSPEQFF	TGCGCCAGCGCCGACGGGGGGTCGCCTGAGCAGTTCTTC
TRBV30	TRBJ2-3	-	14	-	CAWIRPGGTDTQYF	TGTGCCTGGATCCGCCCAGGTGGCACAGATACGCAGTATTTT
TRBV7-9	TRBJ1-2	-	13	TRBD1	CASSPDRREGYTF	TGTGCCAGCAGCCCGGACAGGCGGGAAGGCTACACCTTC
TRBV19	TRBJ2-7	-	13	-	CASSTQGPYEQYF	TGTGCCAGTAGTACACAGGGCCCCTACGAGCAGTACTTC
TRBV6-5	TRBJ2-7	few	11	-	CASSQFDEQYF	TGTGCCAGCAGTCAGTTCGACGAGCAGTACTTC
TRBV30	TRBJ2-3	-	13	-	CACRAGLTDTQYF	TGTGCCTGCCGGGCGGGACTCACAGATACGCAGTATTTT
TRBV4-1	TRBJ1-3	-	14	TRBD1	CASSQTGVGNTIYF	TGCGCCAGCAGCCAGACAGGGGTGGGAAACACCATATATTTT
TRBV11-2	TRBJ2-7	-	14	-	CASSRQGTTYEQYF	TGTGCCAGCAGCCGGCAGGGGACCACCTACGAGCAGTACTTC
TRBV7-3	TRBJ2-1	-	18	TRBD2	CASSAGTSGRSSYNEQFF	TGTGCCAGCAGCGCCGGGACTAGCGGGAGGTCGTCCTACAATGAGCAGTTCTTC
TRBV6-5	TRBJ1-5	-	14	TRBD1	CASSVQGADQPQHF	TGTGCCAGCAGTGTACAGGGGGCGGATCAGCCCCAGCATTTT
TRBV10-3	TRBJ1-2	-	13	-	CAISPQGNYGYTF	TGTGCCATCAGTCCACAGGGTAACTATGGCTACACCTTC
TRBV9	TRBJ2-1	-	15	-	CASSVSVFSYNEQFF	TGTGCCAGCAGCGTTAGCGTTTTCTCCTACAATGAGCAGTTCTTC
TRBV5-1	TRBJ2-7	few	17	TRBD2	CASSFGLAGVEFYEQYF	TGCGCCAGCAGCTTCGGACTAGCGGGAGTCGAATTCTACGAGCAGTACTTC
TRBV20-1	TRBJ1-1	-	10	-	CSQLYTEAFF	TGCAGTCAACTATACACTGAAGCTTTCTTT
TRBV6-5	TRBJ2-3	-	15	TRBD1	CASSIQGVLTDTQYF	TGTGCCAGCAGCATACAGGGGGTGTTAACAGATACGCAGTATTTT
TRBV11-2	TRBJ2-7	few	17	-	CASSLVYGGTEAYEQYF	TGTGCCAGCAGCTTAGTCTATGGGGGGACAGAAGCCTACGAGCAGTACTTC
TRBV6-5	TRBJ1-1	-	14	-	CASSPGTFLGGAFF	TGTGCCAGCAGCCCTGGGACTTTCCTCGGGGGGGCTTTCTTT
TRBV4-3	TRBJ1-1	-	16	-	CASSQDGVEGRTEAFF	TGCGCCAGCAGCCAAGATGGAGTTGAGGGGAGGACTGAAGCTTTCTTT
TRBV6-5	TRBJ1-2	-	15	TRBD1	CASRPTLTGYYGYTF	TGTGCCAGCCGGCCGACCTTGACAGGGTACTATGGCTACACCTTC
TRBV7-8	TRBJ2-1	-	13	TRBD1	CASSWTGGGEQFF	TGTGCCAGCAGCTGGACAGGGGGAGGTGAGCAGTTCTTC
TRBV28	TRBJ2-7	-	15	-	CASSFTGDLGYEQYF	TGTGCCAGCAGTTTTACGGGGGACCTCGGCTACGAGCAGTACTTC
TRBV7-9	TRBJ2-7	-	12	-	CSSSLVSDEQYF	TGTTCCAGCAGCTTAGTTAGCGACGAGCAGTACTTC
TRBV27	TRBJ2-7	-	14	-	CASSWSASSYEQYF	TGTGCCAGCAGTTGGTCTGCGAGCTCCTACGAGCAGTACTTC
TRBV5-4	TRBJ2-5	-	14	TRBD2	CASSVTSGAETQYF	TGTGCCAGCAGCGTCACTAGCGGGGCAGAGACCCAGTACTTC
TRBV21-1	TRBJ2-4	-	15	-	CASSTGLAAKNIQYF	TGTGCCAGCAGCACCGGACTAGCGGCCAAAAACATTCAGTACTTC
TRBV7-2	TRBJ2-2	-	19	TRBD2	CASSLALNVAGGPGGELFF	TGTGCCAGCAGCTTAGCGCTAAATGTAGCGGGGGGGCCCGGCGGGGAGCTGTTTTTT
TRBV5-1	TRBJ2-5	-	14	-	CASSLGRGQETQYF	TGCGCCAGCAGCTTGGGACGGGGCCAAGAGACCCAGTACTTC
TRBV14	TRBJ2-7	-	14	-	CASRFSGKTYEQYF	TGTGCCAGCCGATTTAGCGGCAAAACCTACGAGCAGTACTTC
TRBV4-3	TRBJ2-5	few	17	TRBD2	CASSQDPGLGGQETQYF	TGCGCCAGCAGCCAAGACCCGGGACTAGGAGGGCAAGAGACCCAGTACTTC
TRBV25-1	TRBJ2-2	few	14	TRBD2	CASGLAGGAGELFF	TGTGCCAGCGGACTAGCGGGGGGGGCCGGGGAGCTGTTTTTT
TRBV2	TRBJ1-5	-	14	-	CASSEQRGYQPQHF	TGTGCCAGCAGTGAACAGCGGGGCTATCAGCCCCAGCATTTT
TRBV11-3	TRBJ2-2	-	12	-	CASSLSAGELFF	TGTGCCAGCAGCTTATCCGCCGGGGAGCTGTTTTTT
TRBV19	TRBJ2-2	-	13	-	CASTPFRAGELFF	TGTGCCAGTACCCCTTTCAGGGCCGGGGAGCTGTTTTTT
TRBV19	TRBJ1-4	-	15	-	CASPRAGATNEKLFF	TGTGCCAGTCCCCGAGCGGGAGCAACTAATGAAAAACTGTTTTTT